Below are 26 T cell receptor beta chains sequenced from a single sample in a study of early T cells in non-severe SARS-CoV-2 infection. TCRdb reprocessed the 5' RACE reads with MiXCR, giving one entry per CDR3 protein. Among around 70,000 distinct CDR3 sequences listed, 12% were seen once. Sequenced material: whole blood. The receptor source for this set is an adult who was a healthcare worker with PCR-confirmed SARS-CoV-2 infection or an uninfected control (not recorded which).

This clonotype showed up just a few times. This rearrangement joins TRBV30 to TRBJ2-2; a possible D gene is TRBD2 (6 bases). V was pared by 2 bases and J by 7 bases, with 14 bases between. The germline V gene encodes CDR1 GTSNPN and CDR2 SVGIG (reference sequence). The CDR3 totals 14 residues. This chain's CDR3 is CAWSRNRGGGELFF. CDR3 DNA sequence: TGTGCCTGGAGTAGGAATAGGGGAGGCGGGGAGCTGTTTTTT.

This clonotype was picked up a small number of times. This chain connects TRBV2 to TRBJ2-1; no reliable D call. Trimming removed 4 bases at V and 5 bases at J, with 12 bases between. The germline V gene encodes CDR1 SNHLY and CDR2 FYNNEI. There are 14 residues in the CDR3. In DNA, the CDR3 is TGTGCCAGCAGTGGCTACTGGAGCGACAATGAGCAGTTCTTC. Encoded protein: CASSGYWSDNEQFF.

This clonotype was seen more than once but under ten times. The CDR3 DNA is TGTGCCAGCAGCGTAGATTGGGGGGCTAGCTACGAGCAGTACTTC. Encoded protein: CASSVDWGASYEQYF. The V gene is TRBV9, the J gene TRBJ2-7; D is possibly TRBD1 or TRBD2 (6 bases each). Between the trimmed V and J ends, which lost 0 bases and 3 bases, there was a span of 13 bases. Germline CDR1 is SGDLS and CDR2 is YYNGEE. CDR3 size: 15 residues.

Ten or more counts support this clonotype. The CDR3 nucleotides read TGTGCCAGCTCACCGGGCAGCAGTTATAGCAATCAGCCCCAGCATTTT. It yields the protein CASSPGSSYSNQPQHF. This rearrangement joins TRBV18 to TRBJ1-5; D not certain. Germline V gene data show CDR1 as KGHSH and CDR2 as LQKENI. V lost 3 bases to trimming and J lost 0 bases, with 12 bases between them. The CDR3 sequence is 16 residues long.

This clonotype showed up many times. The rearrangement joins TRBV12-3 or TRBV12-4 to TRBJ2-1; 13 nucleotides align to TRBD2. The junction had 7 bases not matched to a gene; V was cut back by 5 bases and J by 9 bases. This CDR3 contains 15 residues. CDR3 coding DNA: TGTGCCAGCAGTCCCGGACTAGCGGGAGCCGGTGAGCAGTTCTTC. It yields the protein CASSPGLAGAGEQFF.

The CDR3 here is CASSHWTGDRNQPQHF. The CDR3, as DNA: TGCGCCAGCAGCCACTGGACAGGGGATCGCAATCAGCCCCAGCATTTT. This chain joins TRBV4-1 and TRBJ1-5; 9 bases map to TRBD1. This CDR3 has 16 amino acids. V lost 3 bases to trimming and J lost 2 bases; unmatched junction nucleotides: 5. CDR1 is MGHRA and CDR2 is YSYEKL in the germline V gene.

The V call is TRBV30, the J call TRBJ1-1; D possibly corresponds to TRBD1 (6 bases). The CDR3 extends over 14 amino acids. In germline, CDR1 is GTSNPN, CDR2 SVGIG (reference sequence). V was shortened by 7 bases and J by 1 base, with 16 bases between the two germline ends. CDR3 residues: CALMRGGPNTEAFF. CDR3 DNA sequence: TGTGCCTTAATGAGGGGGGGCCCGAACACTGAAGCTTTCTTT.

This clonotype appeared many times. J is TRBJ2-3 and V is TRBV29-1; D is perhaps TRBD1 (6 bases). Trimming stripped 4 bases from V and 1 base from J, with 9 bases between. In germline, CDR1 is SQVTM, CDR2 ANQGSEA. The CDR3 is 13 residues long. The CDR3: CSVGAGGTDTQYF. CDR3 coding DNA: TGCAGCGTTGGTGCAGGGGGCACAGATACGCAGTATTTT.

This clonotype occurred many times. The genes are TRBV29-1 and TRBJ1-1, with D possibly matching TRBD1 (5 bases). This CDR3 spans 14 amino acids. CDR1 is SQVTM, CDR2 ANQGSEA, per germline. The germline V and J ends were trimmed by 2 bases and 3 bases, with 13 bases remaining between them. In DNA, the CDR3 is TGCAGCGTTGAAAGGCAGGGAAGGCACACTGAAGCTTTCTTT. Its translation is CSVERQGRHTEAFF.

This clonotype was detected only a few times. V and J are TRBV7-9 and TRBJ2-1; the D is unclear. This CDR3 region has 14 residues. Trimming left V 1 base short and J 6 bases short, with 10 bases between. Germline V CDR1 and CDR2: SEHNR, FQNEAQ (reference sequence). DNA of the CDR3: TGTGCCAGCAGCTTAGAGCCCGCCGCCAATGAGCAGTTCTTC. It encodes CASSLEPAANEQFF.

J is TRBJ2-5 and V is TRBV28; D remains ambiguous. This CDR3 has 13 residues. V dropped 2 bases and J dropped 5 bases, with 9 bases sitting between them. Germline V gene sequence: CDR1 MDHEN, CDR2 SYDVKM. The CDR3: CASSLVRAETQYF. DNA of the CDR3: TGTGCCAGCAGTTTAGTCCGGGCGGAGACCCAGTACTTC.

This clonotype was picked up a small number of times. The chain is built from TRBV20-1 and TRBJ2-5; unclear D gene. V lost 6 bases, J lost 2 bases, and 10 bases lay in between. CDR3 length equals 12 residues. Germline CDR1 reads DFQATT; CDR2 reads SNEGSKA (reference sequence). CDR3 protein: CSAAVPQETQYF. As DNA, the CDR3 is TGCAGTGCGGCGGTACCACAAGAGACCCAGTACTTC.

This clonotype came up many times. This rearrangement joins TRBV20-1 to TRBJ2-7; the D gene is possibly TRBD1 (6 bases). The CDR3 is 14 residues long. Per germline, CDR1 DFQATT and CDR2 SNEGSKA (reference sequence). V gave up 6 bases and J gave up 2 bases, with 17 bases separating them. The CDR3 here is CSAPPGTLTYEQYF. CDR3 nucleotides: TGCAGTGCCCCACCAGGGACACTTACCTACGAGCAGTACTTC.

The CDR3 sequence: CASSSGLEETQYF. The DNA for the CDR3 is TGTGCCAGCAGTTCGGGACTAGAGGAGACCCAGTACTTC. V is TRBV27 and J is TRBJ2-5; 8 bases map to TRBD2. The CDR3 length is 13 residues. Per germline, CDR1 MNHEY and CDR2 SMNVEV (reference sequence). With 4 bases clipped from V and 5 bases from J, the junction kept 3 bases outside the gene matches.

A note on this clonotype: A much larger clone differs by one base, so this may be a read error. The rearrangement joins TRBV28 to TRBJ2-5; no reliable D call. Per the germline V gene, CDR1 is MDHEN and CDR2 is SYDVKM. The CDR3 is 15 residues long. The CDR3 nucleotides read TGTGTCAGCAGTTCCTCGGACGGCTCCCAAGAGACCCAGTACTTC. Translation gives CVSSSSDGSQETQYF.

Ten or more counts support this clonotype. The chain uses TRBV27 and TRBJ1-1; no definite D call. This CDR3 has 14 residues. Trimming removed 3 bases at V and 1 base at J, with 9 bases between. Germline lookup yields CDR1 MNHEY and CDR2 SMNVEV (reference sequence). The CDR3 nucleotides are TGTGCCAGCAGTTTTACGGTGACGAACACTGAAGCTTTCTTT. Translated: CASSFTVTNTEAFF.

The chain joins TRBV5-6 to TRBJ2-3; D unresolved. The CDR3 runs 13 residues. Germline assignment: CDR1 SGHDT and CDR2 YYEEEE. V lost 3 bases and J lost 5, with 10 bases in between. The DNA for the CDR3 is TGTGCCAGCAGCTCGAGACTGGTAGATACGCAGTATTTT. Its protein product is CASSSRLVDTQYF. Together with reference TRBV5-6 and TRBJ2-3, the CDR3 gives the full variable domain: DAGVTQSPTHLIKTRGQQVTLRCSPKSGHDTVSWYQQALGQGPQFIFQYYEEEERQRGNFPDRFSGHQFPNYSSELNVNALLLGDSALYLCASSSRLVDTQYFGPGTRLTVL.

There are many counts of this clonotype. The chain has TRBV6-7 and TRBJ2-4; TRBD2 is a possible D gene (6 bases). TRBV6-7 is designated an ORF whose function remains uncertain. This CDR3 comprises 18 residues. The V end was cut by 0 bases, the J end by 3 bases, with 18 bases between. The CDR3 is CASSYSTKGGKGKNIQYF. In nucleotides, the CDR3 is TGTGCCAGCAGTTACTCGACGAAGGGCGGGAAGGGCAAAAACATTCAGTACTTC.

This rearrangement joins TRBV20-1 to TRBJ2-7; possible D gene TRBD1, 5 bases. Germline CDR1 DFQATT, CDR2 SNEGSKA (reference sequence). This CDR3 has 16 amino acids. V shed 0 bases and J shed 2 bases, with 17 bases lying between them. In nucleotides, the CDR3 is TGCAGTGCTAGAGATCTAAGGGGATTTAGGGCCTACGAGCAGTACTTC. It translates to CSARDLRGFRAYEQYF.

This clonotype was picked up many times. The rearrangement uses TRBV29-1 and TRBJ2-1, with a weak D call TRBD1 (6 bases). The length of the CDR3 is 12 residues. Germline CDR1 is SQVTM and CDR2 is ANQGSEA. Trimming took 4 bases from V and 10 from J, leaving 14 bases between them. This CDR3 reads CSVVVGAGEQFF. The CDR3 bases are TGCAGCGTTGTAGTGGGGGCTGGGGAGCAGTTCTTC.

In this sample, this clonotype turned up once. The chain is built from TRBV7-9 and TRBJ2-3; maybe TRBD1 (5 bases). The CDR3 is made up of 16 amino acids. Germline V gene lookup returns CDR1 SEHNR and CDR2 FQNEAQ (reference sequence). V gave up 1 base and J gave up 5 bases, with 16 bases separating them. The CDR3: CASSLVVVDRRDTQYF. The CDR3 nucleotides are TGTGCCAGCAGCTTAGTCGTGGTAGACAGAAGAGATACGCAGTATTTT. The whole variable domain, remainder taken from reference TRBV7-9 and TRBJ2-3, is DTGVSQNPRHKITKRGQNVTFRCDPISEHNRLYWYRQTLGQGPEFLTYFQNEAQLEKSRLLSDRFSAERPKGSFSTLEIQRTEQGDSAMYLCASSLVVVDRRDTQYFGPGTRLTVL.

Regarding this clonotype: This may be a read error: a much more frequent sequence differs by one nucleotide. The J gene is TRBJ2-7, the V gene TRBV3-1, with D possibly being TRBD2 (5 bases). CDR1 is LGHDT, CDR2 YNNKEL, per germline (reference sequence). The CDR3 totals 15 residues. CDR3 sequence: CAGSPWVGSSYEQYF. Written as DNA, the CDR3 is TGTGCCGGCAGCCCCTGGGTAGGGAGCTCCTACGAGCAGTACTTC.

This chain uses TRBV27 with TRBJ2-3; 10 positions agree with TRBD2. The CDR3 is 15 residues long. The germline CDR1 and CDR2 sequences are MNHEY and SMNVEV (reference sequence). Trimming removed 5 bases from V and 4 bases from J; junction bases left unmatched: 6. The CDR3 nucleotides read TGTGCCAGCAGTACTCTAGCGGGAGTAGCAGATACGCAGTATTTT. Translated, it gives CASSTLAGVADTQYF.

There are a few counts of this clonotype. The chain has TRBV5-6 and TRBJ2-1; TRBD1 matches at 9 bases. CDR1 is SGHDT, CDR2 YYEEEE, per germline. Germline trimming cut 0 bases from V and 4 bases from J; bases unmatched to any gene: 5. The CDR3 is 16 amino acids. The CDR3 nucleotides read TGTGCCAGCAGCTTGGACAGGGGGCGGGATTACAATGAGCAGTTCTTC. Protein product: CASSLDRGRDYNEQFF.

The sample holds a few counts of this clonotype. V gene TRBV5-1 combines with J gene TRBJ2-1; 8 bases align to TRBD2. In germline, CDR1 is SGHRS, CDR2 YFSETQ. The trim removed 0 bases at V and 10 bases at J, leaving 6 bases unmatched. There are 14 residues in the CDR3. The DNA for the CDR3 is TGCGCCAGCAGCTTGGCGGGAGGGGCACCGGAGCAGTTCTTC. Translation: CASSLAGGAPEQFF.

There are a few counts of this clonotype. Relative to the germline gene, one junction end is altered; a read error may explain this. The V gene is TRBV6-2 or TRBV6-3, the J gene TRBJ1-2, with D possibly being TRBD1 (6 bases). The germline V gene has CDR1 MNHEY and CDR2 SVGEGT. The CDR3 contains 14 residues. DNA of the CDR3: TGTGCCAGCAGTTACTCCGGGGGCAGGGAAGAAACCTACTTC. Protein product: CASSYSGGREETYF.